What follows are 15 T cell receptor beta chains derived from one specimen sequenced in a study of T cells in Graves' hyperthyroidism and ophthalmopathy. RNA transcripts yielded amplified TCR beta CDR3 regions. Researchers ran a first-round RT-PCR on the TCR CDR3 using the HTBI primer set. Each CDR3 protein gets one entry after TCRdb re-called the multiplex PCR reads with MiXCR. The sample gives some 460,000 distinct CDR3 sequences, approximately 14% of which show up once; roughly 15% is in the top ten. Material for sequencing was blood. These receptors all stem from a woman aged 18 to 35 with Graves' hyperthyroidism.

The chain combines TRBV27 with TRBJ1-5; no reliable D call. The germline V gene encodes CDR1 MNHEY and CDR2 SMNVEV (reference sequence). There are 13 residues in the CDR3. V was cut by 5 bases and J by 8 bases, with 13 bases left in between. CDR3 in DNA: TGTGCCAGCAGTAAGAGCTTAGCGGAGCCCCAGCATTTT. Translation: CASSKSLAEPQHF.

This clonotype was picked up a small number of times. This chain connects TRBV6-1 to TRBJ2-2; D gene unclear. Germline V gives CDR1 MNHNS, CDR2 SASEGT. The CDR3 loop spans 14 amino acids. Trimming removed 4 bases at V and 6 bases at J, with 12 bases between. CDR3 sequence (DNA): TGTGCCAGCAGTGCAATGAAAGGAGCCGGGGAGCTGTTTTTT. Translating it yields CASSAMKGAGELFF.

This clonotype was counted a few times. The chain combines TRBV12-3 or TRBV12-4 with TRBJ2-3, with TRBD1 matching over 8 bases. J gave up 5 bases and V 5 bases, and 3 bases lay outside the gene matches. The CDR3 totals 13 residues. The CDR3 bases are TGTGCCAGCAGTGACAGGGGTGGAGATACGCAGTATTTT. As protein: CASSDRGGDTQYF.

This clonotype was seen ten or more times. The CDR3 bases are TGTGCCAGCAGGGGAGGGGGCGGGAGCATCAATGAGCAGTTCTTC. Translated, it gives CASRGGGGSINEQFF. J is TRBJ2-1 and V is TRBV28; D assignment may be TRBD1 or TRBD2 (7 bases each). CDR3 length: 15 amino acids. CDR1 is MDHEN, CDR2 SYDVKM, per germline. Trimming left V 6 bases short and J 6 bases short, with 18 bases between. Full variable domain (outside the CDR3, taken from reference TRBV28 and TRBJ2-1): DVKVTQSSRYLVKRTGEKVFLECVQDMDHENMFWYRQDPGLGLRLIYFSYDVKMKEKGDIPEGYSVSREKKERFSLILESASTNQTSMYLCASRGGGGSINEQFFGPGTRLTVL.

Only one count was recorded for this clonotype. The genes are TRBV7-9 and TRBJ2-1; TRBD2 matches 10 bases. Losses at the gene ends were 5 bases for V and 9 bases for J; bases not matched to a gene: 13. There are 16 residues in the CDR3. The germline CDR1 and CDR2 sequences are SEHNR and FQNEAQ (reference sequence). The CDR3 region is CASSQSGGAGSSEQFF. The CDR3 nucleotides are TGTGCCAGCAGCCAAAGCGGGGGGGCCGGTAGTAGTGAGCAGTTCTTC.

This clonotype appeared many times. The chain has TRBV18 and TRBJ2-1; the match to TRBD2 covers 7 bases. The V and J ends lost 2 bases and 4 bases, in that order; junction bases with no gene match: 2. The CDR3 extends over 14 amino acids. Germline V lookup: CDR1 KGHSH, CDR2 LQKENI. CDR3 region: CASSPTGGYNEQFF. The DNA for the CDR3 is TGTGCCAGCTCACCAACGGGGGGATACAATGAGCAGTTCTTC. The full variable domain, with the rest looked up from reference TRBV18 and TRBJ2-1, is NAGVMQNPRHLVRRRGQEARLRCSPMKGHSHVYWYRQLPEEGLKFMVYLQKENIIDESGMPKERFSAEFPKEGPSILRIQQVVRGDSAAYFCASSPTGGYNEQFFGPGTRLTVL.

About this clonotype: The junction differs from germline at one of its ends, possibly a read error. CDR3 protein: CAGSRDDSGSGDEQYF. Here the CDR3 DNA reads TGTGCCGGCAGCCGGGACGATAGCGGGAGTGGGGACGAGCAGTACTTC. The chain couples TRBV28 to TRBJ2-7; TRBD2 matches at 9 bases. Germline lookup yields CDR1 MDHEN and CDR2 SYDVKM. CDR3 length: 16 residues. The variable domain in full, with the rest retrieved from reference TRBV28 and TRBJ2-7, is DVKVTQSSRYLVKRTGEKVFLECVQDMDHENMFWYRQDPGLGLRLIYFSYDVKMKEKGDIPEGYSVSREKKERFSLILESASTNQTSMYLCAGSRDDSGSGDEQYFGPGTRLTVT.

This clonotype was counted many times. The chain joins TRBV5-1 to TRBJ2-2; 7 bases fit TRBD1. From germline, CDR1 is SGHRS and CDR2 YFSETQ. CDR3 length: 15 residues. V trimming: 2 bases; J trimming: 5 bases; junction bases outside the gene matches: 6. The DNA for the CDR3 is TGCGCCAGCAGCTTCCGGGACAGCGATACCGGGGAGCTGTTTTTT. This translates into CASSFRDSDTGELFF.

This clonotype was observed many times. The J gene is TRBJ2-7, the V gene TRBV28; possibly TRBD1 for D (5 bases). This CDR3 has 12 residues. V lost 9 bases and J 2 bases, leaving 11 bases between the germline ends. CDR1 and CDR2 from the germline V gene are MDHEN and SYDVKM. The CDR3 region is CASTSGTYEQYF. CDR3 sequence (DNA): TGTGCCAGTACATCAGGGACCTACGAGCAGTACTTC.

The rearrangement uses TRBV20-1 and TRBJ2-7; D not resolved. CDR1 is DFQATT and CDR2 is SNEGSKA in the germline V gene (reference sequence). V was shortened by 2 bases and J by 3 bases, with 5 bases between the two germline ends. The CDR3 loop spans 11 amino acids. The CDR3 loop reads CSARNGYEQYF. For the CDR3, the DNA is TGCAGTGCTAGAAACGGCTACGAGCAGTACTTC.

This clonotype has a count of ten or more. The chain carries TRBV28 and TRBJ2-3, with TRBD2 as a possible D gene (6 bases). CDR1 and CDR2 from the germline V gene are MDHEN and SYDVKM. CDR3 length equals 17 residues. V gave up 1 base and J gave up 3 bases, with 17 bases separating them. CDR3 sequence: CASSLFYSGESTDTQYF. The CDR3 DNA follows: TGTGCCAGCAGTTTATTTTACTCGGGAGAAAGTACAGATACGCAGTATTTT.

This clonotype occurred many times. This chain connects TRBV9 to TRBJ1-1; the D is unclear. The V and J ends lost 2 bases and 4 bases respectively, with 18 bases between them. This CDR3 comprises 16 residues. CDR1 is SGDLS, CDR2 YYNGEE, per germline. CDR3 sequence (DNA): TGTGCCAGCAGCGTGCGTCCGTGGACGGGAAGCACTGAAGCTTTCTTT. It encodes CASSVRPWTGSTEAFF.

This clonotype showed up many times. This sequence joins TRBV28 and TRBJ2-1, with 7 bases identical to TRBD1. The germline CDR1 and CDR2 sequences are MDHEN and SYDVKM. This CDR3 spans 18 amino acids. V was pared by 5 bases and J by 0 bases, with 13 bases of the junction left unmatched. CDR3 protein: CASSPIKGAESSYNEQFF. Written as DNA, the CDR3 is TGTGCCAGCAGTCCTATTAAGGGGGCGGAGAGCTCCTACAATGAGCAGTTCTTC.

Only a few counts were recorded for this clonotype. The J gene is TRBJ2-5, the V gene TRBV20-1, with 8 nucleotides matching TRBD2. The V gene end was trimmed by 0 bases and the J gene end by 2 bases; junction bases not matched to a gene: 5. This CDR3 region has 15 residues. In germline, CDR1 is DFQATT, CDR2 SNEGSKA (reference sequence). CDR3 sequence (DNA): TGCAGTGCTAGAGATCGGCGGGGGGTTCAAGAGACCCAGTACTTC. It yields the protein CSARDRRGVQETQYF.

The table lists this clonotype with many counts. The chain's CDR3 is CASSPRPRQANTEAFF. The CDR3 DNA is TGTGCCAGCAGTCCTCGGCCCCGACAGGCCAACACTGAAGCTTTCTTT. The chain joins TRBV6-2 or TRBV6-3 to TRBJ1-1; weak D call: TRBD1 (6 bases). The germline CDR1 and CDR2 sequences are MNHEY and SVGEGT. The length of the CDR3 is 16 residues. V gave up 5 bases and J gave up 2 bases, with 18 bases separating them.